Below are 18 T cell receptor beta chains sequenced from a single sample in a study of persistence of HIV-infected CD4 T cells (dated by TCRdb to between 2020 and 2021). The antigens for these receptors are not known. Explained via the paper, the treatment or condition label denotes: suppressive antiretroviral therapy. A pool of overlapping 15-mer peptides from HIV-1 Gag, at 1 ug per peptide per mL, was used to stimulate the cells. Nonresponding CD40L-negative CD69-negative CD45RO-high memory CD4+ T cells were sorted as memory populations depleted of antigen-responding cells. The immunoSEQ hsTCRB assay version 4, run in survey mode, was used to sequence TCRbeta repertoires from genomic DNA. The table comes from immuneACCESS by way of TCRdb, which keeps in-frame sequences with V and J called. Part of the clones is missing from these tables; in studies checked, under half for an unresolved V gene and the rest for unknown reasons. Here the sample has about 40,000 clones; 78% occur a single time. Jointly, the top ten make up 13% to 15% of the sample.

Sequenced material: CD4+ T cells sorted from PBMCs after roughly 20-hour stimulation, taken from a patient who received antiretroviral therapy. The sample's cell subset or site label is to be understood as: CD40L-CD69- CD45RO-high memory CD4 T cells not responding to Gag peptides. These receptors came from an adult man with HIV who was CMV-seropositive.

This chain links TRBV27 with TRBJ1-1, with 8 bases identical to TRBD1. This CDR3 comprises 15 residues. From germline, CDR1 is MNHEY and CDR2 SMNVEV (reference sequence). V shed 2 bases, J shed 5 bases, and the junction held 7 bases outside the gene matches. DNA for the CDR3: TGTGCCAGCAGTTTAAACAGGGGGGGCATAACTGAAGCTTTCTTT. Residues: CASSLNRGGITEAFF.

The rearrangement links TRBV9 to TRBJ2-1; D unresolved. Germline V gives CDR1 SGDLS, CDR2 YYNGEE. V was cut by 0 bases and J by 7 bases, with 8 bases left in between. This CDR3 comprises 13 residues. CDR3 region: CASSVDVGNEQFF. The CDR3 nucleotides read TGTGCCAGCAGCGTAGATGTGGGGAATGAGCAGTTCTTC.

The chain links TRBV3-1 (or the pseudogene TRBV3-2) to TRBJ1-1; 9 nucleotides align to TRBD1. V gave up 4 bases and J gave up 0 bases; unmatched junction bases: 3. There are 15 residues in the CDR3. Germline CDR1 reads LGHDT; CDR2 reads YNNKEL (reference sequence). CDR3 bases: TGTGCCAGCAGCCTGGGACAGGGTTTGAACACTGAAGCTTTCTTT. As protein: CASSLGQGLNTEAFF.

The chain is built from TRBV19 and TRBJ2-1; 7 bases line up with TRBD1. The CDR3 consists of 13 residues. The trim removed 3 bases at V and 12 bases at J, leaving 8 bases unmatched. Germline loops: CDR1 LNHDA, CDR2 SQIVND (reference sequence). The CDR3 DNA is TGTGCCAGTAGTATTAACAGGGGTTCCGGGCAGTTCTTC. This encodes CASSINRGSGQFF.

The chain has TRBV5-5 and TRBJ1-4; no reliable D call. The germline V gene encodes CDR1 SGHKS and CDR2 YYEKEE (reference sequence). CDR3 length: 14 residues. Trimming took off 1 base at V and 5 bases at J, with 9 bases between the two ends. DNA of the CDR3: TGTGCCAGCAGCTTGAGAGCTTACAATGAAAAACTGTTTTTT. This sequence encodes CASSLRAYNEKLFF.

This clone occurred a few times. The chain has TRBV30 and TRBJ1-5; D is possibly TRBD1 (5 bases). The CDR3 spans 13 residues. Germline CDR1 reads GTSNPN; CDR2 reads SVGIG (reference sequence). The V end lost 3 bases, the J end lost 3 bases, and 9 bases lay between the germline ends. CDR3 residues: CAWRDRVNQPQHF. The CDR3 nucleotides read TGTGCCTGGAGAGACAGAGTCAATCAGCCCCAGCATTTT.

The sample holds one count of this clone. The chain links TRBV10-3 to TRBJ1-6; D is uncertain. Germline V gene lookup returns CDR1 ENHRY and CDR2 SYGVKD. Between the trimmed V and J ends, which lost 7 bases and 8 bases, there was a span of 12 bases. This CDR3 region has 13 residues. CDR3 coding DNA: TGTGCCATCAAACTCATGAAGGATTCACCCCTCCACTTT. This codes for CAIKLMKDSPLHF.

This clone was recorded once. The chain combines TRBV30 with TRBJ1-2; tentative D call: TRBD1 (5 bases). This CDR3 is 12 amino acids long. V was cut by 3 bases and J by 7 bases, with 12 bases left in between. Per germline, CDR1 GTSNPN and CDR2 SVGIG (reference sequence). In DNA, the CDR3 is TGTGCCTGGAGCGATAGGACACGTGGCTACACCTTC. It translates to CAWSDRTRGYTF.

This clone was recorded a few times. The chain uses TRBV5-1 and TRBJ2-2, with a weak D call TRBD1 (6 bases). V gave up 4 bases and J gave up 6 bases, with 22 bases separating them. CDR1 is SGHRS, CDR2 YFSETQ, per germline. This CDR3 is built from 17 residues. The CDR3 here is CASSPRQDGLSAGELFF. In DNA form, the CDR3 reads TGCGCCAGCAGCCCCCGACAGGATGGTCTAAGCGCCGGGGAGCTGTTTTTT.

The chain uses TRBV6-5 and TRBJ1-6, with 8 bases lining up with TRBD1. The germline CDR1 and CDR2 sequences are MNHEY and SVGAGI. This CDR3 comprises 13 residues. The V segment lost 5 bases and the J segment 12 bases; nucleotides outside the gene matches: 6. CDR3: CASSTDREGPLHF. The CDR3 DNA sequence: TGTGCCAGCAGTACGGACAGGGAGGGACCCCTCCACTTT.

This chain connects TRBV7-9 to TRBJ1-2; D unresolved. Per the germline V gene, CDR1 is SEHNR and CDR2 is FQNEAQ (reference sequence). This CDR3 has 14 residues. V was trimmed by 2 bases and J by 6 bases, leaving 13 bases between them. The CDR3 bases are TGTGCCAGCAGCTTAAACCCCCGGGAGGATGGCTACACCTTC. Translated, it gives CASSLNPREDGYTF.

This clone was recorded once. V and J are TRBV29-1 and TRBJ2-4, with 8 positions matching TRBD1. The CDR3 consists of 14 residues. V was pared by 2 bases and J by 8 bases, with 8 bases of the junction left unmatched. Germline values: CDR1 SQVTM, CDR2 ANQGSEA. CDR3 sequence (DNA): TGCAGCGTTGAAATTGTGCAGGGGGCATACATTCAGTACTTC. It codes for CSVEIVQGAYIQYF.

The chain recombines TRBV27 with TRBJ2-1, with TRBD2 matching over 9 bases. Germline loops: CDR1 MNHEY, CDR2 SMNVEV (reference sequence). This CDR3 is built from 15 residues. V gave up 5 bases and J gave up 6 bases; unmatched junction bases: 8. The CDR3 region is CASSGQREEPNEQFF. In DNA form, the CDR3 reads TGTGCCAGCAGTGGACAGCGGGAGGAACCCAATGAGCAGTTCTTC.

Here the CDR3 reads CASRRLNSGNTIYF. As DNA, the CDR3 is TGTGCCAGCAGACGACTTAACTCTGGAAACACCATATATTTT. The rearrangement joins TRBV6-5 to TRBJ1-3, with unresolved D. Germline lookup yields CDR1 MNHEY and CDR2 SVGAGI. The CDR3 runs 14 residues. V lost 6 bases and J 0 bases, leaving 9 bases between the germline ends.

The J gene is TRBJ2-7, the V gene TRBV11-3; 10 bases line up with TRBD1. Germline CDR1 SGHNT, CDR2 YENEEA. Germline trimming cut 5 bases from V and 3 bases from J; bases unmatched to any gene: 7. This CDR3 is built from 15 residues. The DNA for the CDR3 is TGTGCCAGCAGCGCCCCGGGACAGGGGATCTACGAGCAGTACTTC. Its protein product is CASSAPGQGIYEQYF.

J is TRBJ1-2 and V is TRBV6-5, with D possibly matching TRBD1 (5 bases). The CDR3 spans 13 residues. Trimming took 7 bases from V and 2 from J, leaving 11 bases between them. Per the germline V gene, CDR1 is MNHEY and CDR2 is SVGAGI. The CDR3 is CASKGGANYGYTF. The CDR3 DNA reads as TGTGCCAGCAAGGGTGGGGCGAACTATGGCTACACCTTC.

The chain joins TRBV4-1 to TRBJ2-7; TRBD2 aligns across 9 bases. CDR1 and CDR2 from the germline V gene are MGHRA and YSYEKL. V was pared by 0 bases and J by 0 bases, with 9 bases of the junction left unmatched. The CDR3 covers 18 residues. CDR3 DNA: TGCGCCAGCAGCCAAGAAATGTCGACTAGCGGCTTCTCCTACGAGCAGTACTTC. Residues: CASSQEMSTSGFSYEQYF.

The rearrangement uses TRBV4-2 and TRBJ1-1; D uncertain. Germline values: CDR1 LGHNA, CDR2 YNFKEQ. V gave up 5 bases and J gave up 0 bases, with 19 bases separating them. This CDR3 has 17 amino acids. The DNA for the CDR3 is TGTGCCAGCAGCGCAAGCTGGGCGTCGAGTGTGAACACTGAAGCTTTCTTT. Its translation: CASSASWASSVNTEAFF.